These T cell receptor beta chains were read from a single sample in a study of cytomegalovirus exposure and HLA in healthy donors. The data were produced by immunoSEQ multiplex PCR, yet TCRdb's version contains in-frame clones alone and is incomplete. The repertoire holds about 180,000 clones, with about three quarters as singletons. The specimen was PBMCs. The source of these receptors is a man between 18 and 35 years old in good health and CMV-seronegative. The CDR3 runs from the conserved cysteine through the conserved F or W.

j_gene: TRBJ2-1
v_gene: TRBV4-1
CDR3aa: CASSSKSGIMYNEQFF

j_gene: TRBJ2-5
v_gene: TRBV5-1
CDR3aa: CASRLGTVQETQYF

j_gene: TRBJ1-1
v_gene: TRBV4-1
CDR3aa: CASSQGTAGMNTEVFF

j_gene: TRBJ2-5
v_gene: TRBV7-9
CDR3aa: CASSSPGRRQTQYF

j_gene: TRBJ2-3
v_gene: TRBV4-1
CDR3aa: CASSQWGGASGTDTQYF

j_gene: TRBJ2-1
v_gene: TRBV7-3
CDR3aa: CASSQGGEGPYNEQFF

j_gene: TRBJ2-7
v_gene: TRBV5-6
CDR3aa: CASSLDSYYEQYF

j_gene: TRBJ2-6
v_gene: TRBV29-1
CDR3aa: CSVYGTPGSGANVLTF

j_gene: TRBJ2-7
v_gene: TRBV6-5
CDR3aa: CASREDRSSSYEQYF

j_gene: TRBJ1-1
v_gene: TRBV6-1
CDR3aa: CASSEIWDRAEAFF

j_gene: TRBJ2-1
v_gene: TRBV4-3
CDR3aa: CASSEDRGLYNEQFF

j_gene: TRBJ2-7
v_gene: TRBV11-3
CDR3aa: CASGRGAGAYEQYF

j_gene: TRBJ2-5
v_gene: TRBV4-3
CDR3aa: CASSQVRSGMRETQYF

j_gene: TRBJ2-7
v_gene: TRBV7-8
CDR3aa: CASSVRTGPMTF

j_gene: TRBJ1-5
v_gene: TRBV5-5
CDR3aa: CASSLVGGMSNQPQHF

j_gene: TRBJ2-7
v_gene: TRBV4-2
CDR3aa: CASSQAAQGAHEQYF

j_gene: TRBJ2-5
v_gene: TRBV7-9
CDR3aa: CASSFEEETQYF

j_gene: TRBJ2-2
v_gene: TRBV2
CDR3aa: CASIARKNTGELFF

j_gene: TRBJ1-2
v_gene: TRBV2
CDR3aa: CASRTGRNYGYTF

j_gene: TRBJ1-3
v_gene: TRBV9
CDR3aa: CASSVDNSGNTIYF

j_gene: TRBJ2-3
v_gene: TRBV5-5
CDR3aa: CASSLAGWVRDTQYF

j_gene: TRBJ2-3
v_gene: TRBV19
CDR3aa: CASSILPDTQYF

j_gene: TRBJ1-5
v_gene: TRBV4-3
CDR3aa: CASSQDSSNQPQHF

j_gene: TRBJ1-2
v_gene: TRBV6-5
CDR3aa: CASRKTGFYGYTF

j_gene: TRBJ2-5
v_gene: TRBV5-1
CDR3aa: CASSSTTDRAETQYF

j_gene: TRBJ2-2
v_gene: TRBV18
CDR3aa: CASSAPGQPGELFF

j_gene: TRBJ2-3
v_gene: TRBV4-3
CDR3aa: CASSPTAYLTDTQYF

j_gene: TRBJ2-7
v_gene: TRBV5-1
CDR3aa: CASSGNLAGAHEQYF

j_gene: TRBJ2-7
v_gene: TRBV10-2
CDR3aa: CASSEKNRDRYYEQYF

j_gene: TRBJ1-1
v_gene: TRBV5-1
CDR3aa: CASSSLSRGNTEAFF

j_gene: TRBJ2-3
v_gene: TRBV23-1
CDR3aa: CASTQDRANLTDTQYF

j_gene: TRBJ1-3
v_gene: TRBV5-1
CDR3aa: CASSLEAASSGNTIYF

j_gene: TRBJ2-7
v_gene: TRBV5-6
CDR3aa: CASSLGQLYSYEQYF

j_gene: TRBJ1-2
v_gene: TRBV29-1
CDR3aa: CSRPPRRIYGYTF